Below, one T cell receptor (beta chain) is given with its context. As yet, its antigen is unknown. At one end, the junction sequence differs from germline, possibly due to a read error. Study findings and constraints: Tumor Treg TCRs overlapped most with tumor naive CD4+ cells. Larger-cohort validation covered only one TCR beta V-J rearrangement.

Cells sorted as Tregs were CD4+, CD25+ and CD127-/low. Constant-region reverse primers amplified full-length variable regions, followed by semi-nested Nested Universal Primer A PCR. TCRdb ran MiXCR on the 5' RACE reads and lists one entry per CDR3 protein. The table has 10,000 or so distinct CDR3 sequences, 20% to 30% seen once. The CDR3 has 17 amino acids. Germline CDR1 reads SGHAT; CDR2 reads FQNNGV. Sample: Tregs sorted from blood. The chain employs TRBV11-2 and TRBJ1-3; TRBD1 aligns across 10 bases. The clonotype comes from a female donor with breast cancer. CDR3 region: CASSLRQGALLGNIIYF. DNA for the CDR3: TGTGCCAGCAGCTTACGACAGGGGGCTTTACTCGGAAACATCATATATTTT.